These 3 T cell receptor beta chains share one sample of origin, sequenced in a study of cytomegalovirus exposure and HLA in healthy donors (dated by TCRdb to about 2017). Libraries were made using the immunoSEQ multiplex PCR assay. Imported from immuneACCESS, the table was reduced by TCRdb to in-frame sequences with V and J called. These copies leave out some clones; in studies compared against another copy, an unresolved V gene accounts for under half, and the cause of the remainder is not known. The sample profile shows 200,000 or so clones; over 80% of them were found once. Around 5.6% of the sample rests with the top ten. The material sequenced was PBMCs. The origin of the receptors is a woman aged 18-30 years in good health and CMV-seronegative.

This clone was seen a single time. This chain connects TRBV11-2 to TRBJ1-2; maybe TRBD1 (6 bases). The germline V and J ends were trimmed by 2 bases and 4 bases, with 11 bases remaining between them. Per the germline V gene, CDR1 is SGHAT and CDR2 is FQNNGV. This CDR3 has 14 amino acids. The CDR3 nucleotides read TGTGCCAGCAGCTTAATGGTCAGGGGCTATGGCTACACCTTC. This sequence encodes CASSLMVRGYGYTF.

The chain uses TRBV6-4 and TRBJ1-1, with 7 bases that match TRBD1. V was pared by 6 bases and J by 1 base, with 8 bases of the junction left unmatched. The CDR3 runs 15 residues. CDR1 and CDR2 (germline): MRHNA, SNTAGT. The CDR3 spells CASSLTGMGNTEAFF. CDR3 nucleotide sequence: TGTGCCAGCAGCCTGACAGGGATGGGGAACACTGAAGCTTTCTTT.

This CDR3 is CASIKGLTTYNEQFF. DNA for the CDR3: TGTGCCAGCATCAAAGGACTGACGACCTACAATGAGCAGTTCTTC. The chain uses TRBV5-6 and TRBJ2-1; a possible D gene is TRBD2 (5 bases). Trimming pared 6 bases from V and 2 bases from J, leaving 15 bases between. Germline CDR1 reads SGHDT; CDR2 reads YYEEEE. CDR3 length equals 15 residues.